This TCR beta chain was profiled in a study of blood T cell repertoires in COVID-19 (dated by TCRdb to the early 2020s). Regarding the complete study: The collaborator samples originated in the United States, Italy and Spain and spanned the acute and convalescent phases of COVID-19. The prospective study material was composed of cDNA or gDNA derived from T cells, B-cell-depleted T cells, or PBMCs. Deeply sampled blood TCRbeta repertoires from subjects exposed to, actively infected with, or recovered from COVID-19 were included in the dataset. The repertoires were released in a freely available public database intended as a resource for research on the immune response to SARS-CoV-2. The samples were drawn from the first 160 participants of the ongoing ImmuneRACE study and from 1,254 subjects provided by 6 global collaborators. Nearly every sample came with metadata listing a de-identified subject ID, COVID-19 status, age in years and sex. Where available, HLA class I and class II types were taken from metadata supplied by the sample provider and were not determined by assay-based typing. Here is what the overall study found, with its caveats: The amount of clinical and demographic metadata varied by source and participant and was provided uncurated.

Participants in the prospective study were aged roughly 18 to 100 years, lived in about two dozen United States geographic areas, and enrolled through a virtual design. In the prospective study, participants were assigned to cohorts based on the clinical history participants reported in a screening survey and a study questionnaire. Recovered participants in ImmuneRACE Cohort 3 were defined by two consecutive negative NP/OP PCR tests, clearance by a healthcare professional, or resolution of symptoms. Each participant in the prospective study had whole blood, serum and a nasopharyngeal or oropharyngeal swab collected by mobile phlebotomists. Prospective study participants could optionally give additional blood draws and questionnaires over a roughly 2-month period. Prospective study blood samples were shipped either frozen or at room temperature before DNA extraction. The germline V gene yields SGHDT for CDR1 and YYEEEE for CDR2. Here V drops 4 bases and J drops 2 bases, and the junction holds 4 bases not matched to any gene. The CDR3, cysteine through phenylalanine, is 15 amino acids long. This entry keeps only the CDR3 DNA: 45 bases, framed from base 1.

About this clone itself: There is no known antigen for this receptor. No per-base quality is available; no much larger clone lies one base away.

TCRbeta CDR3 regions were amplified from genomic DNA by means of the immunoSEQ Assay, a bias-controlled multiplex PCR. On the study's bioinformatics: The number of nucleated cells in each sample was estimated from the amplification of reference gene primers within the assay. Sequence reads were collapsed and filtered to measure the absolute abundance of every unique TCRbeta CDR3 rearrangement. For each sample, productive Simpson clonality was calculated by taking the square root of Simpson's diversity index across productive rearrangements. Entries here come from immuneACCESS through TCRdb and include only in-frame sequences with V and J called. Some clones fail to appear in such tables; in the studies checked, an unresolved V gene covers under half of the shortfall, and the cause of the remainder is unknown. V and J calls and clone size are as listed in that table; D and trimming were resolved from the DNA. The sample table shows around 360,000 clones, and 87% are seen once. The ten largest clones take up under 3% of the sample.

Sequencing was performed on PBMCs or T cells enriched from blood (not recorded which). The receptor comes from a woman in her twenties or thirties who had recovered from COVID-19. The V gene is TRBV5-6 and the J gene is TRBJ2-2; 8 bases in between match TRBD2. The DNA reads as follows: TGTGCCAGCAGCCCGGCGGGAGGTAACACCGGGGAGCTGTTTTTT. The resulting protein is CASSPAGGNTGELFF.